Each of the 12 T cell receptor beta chains below was sequenced from the same sample in a study of shared clonotypes between healthy human individuals. Only in-frame clones appear in the TCRdb table, and some are missing; sequencing was by immunoSEQ multiplex PCR. The sample consists of 2 million to 2.5 million clones, over 85% of them appearing once. The sample comprised naive CD4+ T cells from PBMCs. Specified subset: CD45RA+ positively selected. These receptors were taken from a man younger than 35 in good health. Some clones in this sample may be carry-over from other donors' samples.

V is TRBV9 and J is TRBJ2-2; the D is unclear. There are 16 residues in the CDR3. Germline V gene lookup returns CDR1 SGDLS and CDR2 YYNGEE. Trimming stripped 2 bases from V and 1 base from J, with 12 bases between. CDR3: CASSVGSYQNTGELFF. The DNA for the CDR3 is TGTGCCAGCAGCGTGGGGTCTTATCAGAACACCGGGGAGCTGTTTTTT.

This clone was counted between two and nine times. The J gene is TRBJ1-1, the V gene TRBV7-9; 8 nucleotides match TRBD1. The J segment lost 4 bases and the V segment lost 5 bases, leaving 3 bases of the junction unmatched. Germline V gives CDR1 SEHNR, CDR2 FQNEAQ (reference sequence). The CDR3 sequence is 13 residues long. CDR3 DNA: TGTGCCAGCAGCGGACAGGGCATCACTGAAGCTTTCTTT. Residues: CASSGQGITEAFF.

The chain is built from TRBV5-6 and TRBJ2-5; either TRBD1 or TRBD2 may fit D (6 bases each). The ends were cut back, 6 bases at V and 2 bases at J, with 20 bases in the middle. Germline CDR1 is SGHDT and CDR2 is YYEEEE. The CDR3 length is 16 residues. This CDR3 is CASTTGAGSGQETQYF. The CDR3 coding sequence is TGTGCCAGCACCACGGGGGCAGGGAGTGGACAAGAGACCCAGTACTTC.

This chain links TRBV6-5 with TRBJ2-7, with 7 nucleotides matching TRBD2. V was pared by 7 bases and J by 6 bases, with 12 bases of the junction left unmatched. The CDR3 spans 14 residues. Germline-derived CDR1 and CDR2 are MNHEY and SVGAGI. CDR3 protein: CASTTLGGSFEQYF. For the CDR3, the DNA is TGTGCCAGCACCACCTTGGGGGGGAGTTTCGAGCAGTACTTC.

The chain carries TRBV11-2 and TRBJ2-2, with a tentative D call TRBD2 (6 bases). In germline, CDR1 is SGHAT, CDR2 FQNNGV. CDR3 length: 18 residues. Trimming removed 1 base from V and 3 bases from J, with 18 bases in between. CDR3 in DNA: TGTGCCAGCAGCTTAGGCTACGGGAGCGCCTTGGACACCGGGGAGCTGTTTTTT. Residues: CASSLGYGSALDTGELFF.

This chain joins TRBV6-5 and TRBJ1-4, with TRBD1 as a possible D gene (6 bases). CDR3 length equals 14 residues. The V gene's germline CDR1 is MNHEY and CDR2 SVGAGI. V was clipped by 6 bases and J by 5 bases, with 13 bases between them. CDR3 amino acids: CASSRTGLNEKLFF. The CDR3 DNA follows: TGTGCCAGCAGCCGAACAGGGCTGAATGAAAAACTGTTTTTT.

The genes are TRBV28 and TRBJ2-7, with a possible D match to TRBD1 (8 bases). V was shortened by 1 base and J by 2 bases, with 12 bases between the two germline ends. From germline, CDR1 is MDHEN and CDR2 SYDVKM. The CDR3 is 15 residues long. CDR3 nucleotide sequence: TGTGCCAGCAGTTTATCCACAGGGGGGGCCTACGAGCAGTACTTC. Its protein product is CASSLSTGGAYEQYF.

This clone came up a few times. The V and J genes are TRBV5-6 and TRBJ2-6; D could derive from TRBD1 or TRBD2 (5 bases each). The CDR3 runs to 18 residues. CDR1 is SGHDT, CDR2 YYEEEE, per germline. Trimming stripped 3 bases from V and 0 bases from J, with 16 bases between. The DNA of the CDR3 is TGTGCCAGCAGCTCGGGACCGGGCCCGACCTCTGGGGCCAACGTCCTGACTTTC. Its translation is CASSSGPGPTSGANVLTF.

This clone was observed a handful of times. This chain joins TRBV6-6 and TRBJ2-2; D is possibly TRBD1 (6 bases). The germline CDR1 and CDR2 sequences are MNHNY and SVGAGI (reference sequence). Trimming stripped 5 bases from V and 6 bases from J, with 13 bases between. The CDR3 contains 14 residues. As DNA, the CDR3 is TGTGCCAGCAGTCAGGGGAACTCCCCCGGGGAGCTGTTTTTT. Translated, it gives CASSQGNSPGELFF.

This chain uses TRBV5-1 with TRBJ2-7; D is perhaps TRBD1 (7 bases). CDR1 and CDR2 (germline): SGHRS, YFSETQ. The CDR3 sequence is 17 residues long. V was shortened by 1 base and J by 6 bases, with 23 bases between the two germline ends. The CDR3 DNA is TGCGCCAGCAGCTTGCGGGCCGGAGGGGGCGTAGCAGGCGAGCAGTACTTC. Its protein is CASSLRAGGGVAGEQYF.

The rearrangement joins TRBV7-2 to TRBJ2-3; 10 nucleotides align to TRBD2. V dropped 1 base and J dropped 6; count of bases not matched to a gene: 7. The CDR3 has 16 amino acids. Germline loops: CDR1 SGHTA, CDR2 FQGNSA. CDR3 in amino acids: CASSLESGRAVDTQYF. In DNA, the CDR3 is TGTGCCAGCAGCTTAGAGAGCGGGAGGGCCGTTGATACGCAGTATTTT.

The chain joins TRBV7-9 to TRBJ2-1, with 9 bases aligning to TRBD2. Germline loops: CDR1 SEHNR, CDR2 FQNEAQ (reference sequence). V lost 0 bases, J lost 8 bases, and 14 bases stayed unmatched. The CDR3 runs to 18 residues. The CDR3 sequence is CASSLARLGREGRDEQFF. DNA of the CDR3: TGTGCCAGCAGCTTAGCGCGATTGGGGCGGGAGGGCCGTGATGAGCAGTTCTTC.